This T cell receptor beta chain was captured by sequencing in a study of T cell responses to AZD1222 COVID-19 vaccine (dated by TCRdb to the early 2020s). In terms of the full investigation: A total of 230 or so trial participants underwent TCR sequencing, of whom 200 to 220 received two doses of AZD1222 and about 25 received two doses of the MenACWY control vaccine. Trial participants were enrolled by age into 18-55, 56-69 and 70-plus year subgroups, with around 140, 26 and 57 TCR-sequenced participants respectively.

Study-wide conclusions, independent of this receptor: CD4 TCRs associated with the vaccine covered the entire spike protein, and the dominant responses were in regions 160-218 and 743-854. The 56-69-year group was small, and its depth increase did not reach significance, likely because of low power. Participants were mostly white British and included more females than males, and it was suggested by the authors that clonal diversity may have been underestimated. Because no day 14 peak-response samples were available, the repertoires could be characterized only after the peak T cell response. After two AZD1222 doses, both the breadth and the depth of spike-specific TCRs were significantly higher than at day 0 and than in MenACWY recipients. Conclusions about previously exposed vaccinees are limited, since just five to seven AZD1222 recipients were seropositive for SARS-CoV-2 at baseline. Reportedly, almost half of the unique spike-specific TCRs recognized epitopes lying outside the regions that are mutated in the B.1.351 and B.1.1.7 variants.

Germline trimming amounts to 5 bases on V and 0 bases on J, with 9 as the count of junction bases outside the gene matches. The CDR3 numbers 16 residues from cysteine through phenylalanine. Only the CDR3 region is kept as DNA, spanning 48 bases read in frame from base 1. In the germline V gene, CDR1 corresponds to SGHTA and CDR2 to FQGNSA. On this clone itself: The antigen it binds to is not known. Per-base qualities were not stored, and no clone one base away is much larger.

The time point tag for this specimen amounts to: baseline before first vaccination. The intended sense of this specimen's treatment or condition label: meningococcal conjugate vaccine given as trial control. Vaccinee samples came from UK trials COV001 and COV002, including a single-blind randomized controlled phase 2/3 trial of AZD1222 (ChAdOx1 nCoV-19) in healthy adults. For TCRbeta chain sequencing, PBMC samples from trial participants were taken at day 0 and at day 28 after the second dose. The CDR3 regions of human TCRbeta chains were analyzed by immunosequencing. The study's own analysis went as follows. TCRs in the repertoires were matched against a reference library of SARS-CoV-2-specific TCRs that had been generated with the MIRA antigen-specificity platform. Breadth was defined as the fraction of unique TCRs that were SARS-CoV-2-associated, and depth was defined as the fraction of total T cells that were SARS-CoV-2-associated. Using the MIRA data, each spike-specific TCR was assigned both to the spike region to which the TCR was reactive and to a CD4 or CD8 class. Log10-transformed breadth and depth values were compared by one-way ANOVA with Sidak's multiple comparisons tests. Held by TCRdb, this immuneACCESS table contains in-frame sequences only and omits some clones. Under half of the omission traces to an unresolved V gene where checked; the cause of the rest is unknown. V and J calls and clone size come straight from that table; D and trimming were deduced from the DNA. For this sample there are more than 140,000 clones; approximately 89% appear just once. 3% to 4% of the sample belongs to the ten largest clones.

The TCR was taken from an adult in good health. Sequenced material: peripheral blood, taken on day 0 of MenACWY control vaccination. The V and J segments used are TRBV7-2 and TRBJ1-2; 7 middle bases align to TRBD1. The CDR3 loop reads CASSNRGSKANYGYTF. The nucleotide sequence is TGTGCCAGCAGCAACAGGGGAAGTAAGGCTAACTATGGCTACACCTTC.